The 6 T cell receptor beta chains below all came from one sample that was sequenced in a study of response to subunit inactivated influenza vaccine. A single record per CDR3 protein comes from TCRdb applying MiXCR to the RT-PCR reads. The table shows a few hundred thousand distinct CDR3 sequences, with less than 15% occurring only once. The input for sequencing was non-naive T cells sorted from PBMCs, taken approximately 15 days before vaccination. These receptors originate from a man aged 50 to 59 who received an inactivated influenza vaccine.

This chain joins TRBV2 and TRBJ2-7; a weak D match, TRBD1 (5 bases). Germline loops: CDR1 SNHLY, CDR2 FYNNEI. The V end was cut by 8 bases, the J end by 5 bases, with 19 bases between. The CDR3 consists of 14 residues. CDR3 sequence reads: CASSPYGALNEQYF. In DNA form, the CDR3 reads TGTGCCAGCTCTCCCTATGGGGCCTTAAACGAGCAGTACTTC.

This clonotype was seen at least ten times. This chain uses TRBV5-6 with TRBJ2-5; D ambiguous. The CDR3 runs to 14 residues. Between the trimmed V and J ends, which lost 1 base and 4 bases, there was a span of 11 bases. Germline V lookup: CDR1 SGHDT, CDR2 YYEEEE. The CDR3 sequence is CASSLYGYGETQYF. In DNA, the CDR3 is TGTGCCAGCAGCTTGTACGGGTATGGAGAGACCCAGTACTTC.

V is TRBV28 and J is TRBJ2-2, with TRBD2 identical over 13 bases. Germline V CDR1 and CDR2: MDHEN, SYDVKM. The CDR3 spans 17 residues. V lost 6 bases and J lost 6; bases outside the gene matches: 10. The CDR3 DNA reads as TGTGCCAGCAGCCGAAACGGACTAGCGGGAGTGTCCGGGGAGCTGTTTTTT. It specifies CASSRNGLAGVSGELFF.

This chain links TRBV12-3 or TRBV12-4 with TRBJ2-7, with D tentatively TRBD1 (6 bases). The ends were cut back, 5 bases at V and 5 bases at J, with 16 bases in the middle. The CDR3 contains 14 residues. CDR3 in DNA: TGTGCCAGCAGTCAACGACAGGCCGGCGACGAGCAGTACTTC. Encoded protein: CASSQRQAGDEQYF.

This clonotype was found many times. The gene calls are TRBV4-3 and TRBJ1-2; TRBD1 is a possible D gene (6 bases). This CDR3 has 15 residues. CDR1 and CDR2 (germline): LGHNA, YSLEER. V was shortened by 3 bases and J by 2 bases, with 13 bases between the two germline ends. The CDR3 loop reads CASSQSTGPNYGYTF. The CDR3 DNA reads TGCGCCAGCAGCCAGTCCACAGGGCCCAACTATGGCTACACCTTC.

This clonotype was seen ten or more times. The chain couples TRBV15 to TRBJ2-1; 7 bases match TRBD2. This CDR3 has 16 amino acids. Trimming at V came to 5 bases and at J to 4 bases, leaving 11 bases not matched to a gene. Germline V lookup: CDR1 LNHNV, CDR2 YYDKDF (reference sequence). The CDR3 loop is CATSGREANNYNEQFF. In nucleotides, the CDR3 is TGTGCCACCAGCGGGAGGGAGGCCAACAATTACAATGAGCAGTTCTTC.